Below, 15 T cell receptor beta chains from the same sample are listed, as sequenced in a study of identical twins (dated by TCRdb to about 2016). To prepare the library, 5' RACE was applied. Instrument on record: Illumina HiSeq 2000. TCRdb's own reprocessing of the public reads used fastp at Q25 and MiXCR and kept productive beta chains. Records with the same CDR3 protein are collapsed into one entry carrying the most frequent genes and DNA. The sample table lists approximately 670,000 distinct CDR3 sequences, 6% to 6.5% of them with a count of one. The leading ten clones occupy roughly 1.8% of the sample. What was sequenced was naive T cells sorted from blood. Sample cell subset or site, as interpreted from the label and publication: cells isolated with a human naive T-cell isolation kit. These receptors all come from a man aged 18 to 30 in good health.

CDR3 nucleotide sequence: TGTGCCAGCAGTAGACAGGATAGGATTAATGAGCAGTTCTTC. The encoded protein is CASSRQDRINEQFF. The V gene is TRBV6-1, the J gene TRBJ2-1, with D perhaps TRBD1 (6 bases). This CDR3 is built from 14 residues. Looked up from germline, CDR1 is MNHNS and CDR2 is SASEGT. The V and J ends lost 5 bases and 7 bases respectively, with 15 bases between them.

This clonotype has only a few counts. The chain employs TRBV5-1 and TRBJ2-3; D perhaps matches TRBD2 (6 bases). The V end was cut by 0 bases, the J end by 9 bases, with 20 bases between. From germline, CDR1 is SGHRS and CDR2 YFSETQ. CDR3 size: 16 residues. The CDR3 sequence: CASSLEWGVQGETQYF. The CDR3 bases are TGCGCCAGCAGCTTGGAGTGGGGGGTCCAGGGAGAAACGCAGTATTTT.

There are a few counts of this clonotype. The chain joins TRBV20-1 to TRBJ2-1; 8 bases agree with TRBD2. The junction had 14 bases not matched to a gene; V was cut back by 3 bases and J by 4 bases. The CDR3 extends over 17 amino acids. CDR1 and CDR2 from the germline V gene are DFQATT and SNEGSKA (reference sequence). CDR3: CSARGESGLVGYNEQFF. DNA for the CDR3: TGCAGTGCTAGGGGGGAATCGGGACTAGTAGGGTACAATGAGCAGTTCTTC.

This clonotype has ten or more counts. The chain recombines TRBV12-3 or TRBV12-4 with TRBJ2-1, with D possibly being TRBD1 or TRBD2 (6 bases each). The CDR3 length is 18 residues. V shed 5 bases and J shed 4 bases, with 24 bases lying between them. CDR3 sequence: CASSTPSDRSSGYNEQFF. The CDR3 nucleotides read TGTGCCAGCAGTACACCCTCTGACAGGAGCAGCGGGTACAATGAGCAGTTCTTC.

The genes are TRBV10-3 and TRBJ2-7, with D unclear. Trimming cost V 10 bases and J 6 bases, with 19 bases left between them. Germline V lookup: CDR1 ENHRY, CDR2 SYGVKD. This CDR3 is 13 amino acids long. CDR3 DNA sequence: TGTGCCACTCGGGCCCCATTGGTCGCCGAGCAGTACGTC. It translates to CATRAPLVAEQYV.

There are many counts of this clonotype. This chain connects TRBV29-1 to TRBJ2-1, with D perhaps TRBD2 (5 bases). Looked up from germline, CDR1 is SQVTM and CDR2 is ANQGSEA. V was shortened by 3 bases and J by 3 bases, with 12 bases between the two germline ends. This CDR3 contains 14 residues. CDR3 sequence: CSVDWSGVYNEQFF. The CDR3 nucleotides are TGCAGCGTTGATTGGAGCGGAGTCTACAATGAGCAGTTCTTC.

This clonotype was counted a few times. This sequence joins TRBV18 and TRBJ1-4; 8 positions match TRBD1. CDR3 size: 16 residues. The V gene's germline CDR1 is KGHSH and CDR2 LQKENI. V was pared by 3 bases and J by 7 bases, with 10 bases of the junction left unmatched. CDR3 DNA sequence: TGTGCCAGCTCACCCTCGCCCGGACAGGGTTTTGAAAAACTGTTTTTT. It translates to CASSPSPGQGFEKLFF.

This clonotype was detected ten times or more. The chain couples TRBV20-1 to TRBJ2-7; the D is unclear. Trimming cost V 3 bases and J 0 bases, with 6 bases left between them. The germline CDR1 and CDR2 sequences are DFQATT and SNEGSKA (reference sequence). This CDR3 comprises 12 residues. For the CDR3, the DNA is TGCAGTGCTAGCGTCGGCTCCTACGAGCAGTACTTC. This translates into CSASVGSYEQYF.

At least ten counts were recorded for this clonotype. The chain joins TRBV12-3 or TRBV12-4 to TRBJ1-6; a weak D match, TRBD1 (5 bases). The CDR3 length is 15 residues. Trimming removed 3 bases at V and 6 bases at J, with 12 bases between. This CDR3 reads CASSFEGKTNSPLHF. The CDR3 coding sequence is TGTGCCAGCAGTTTTGAGGGGAAGACTAATTCACCCCTCCACTTT.

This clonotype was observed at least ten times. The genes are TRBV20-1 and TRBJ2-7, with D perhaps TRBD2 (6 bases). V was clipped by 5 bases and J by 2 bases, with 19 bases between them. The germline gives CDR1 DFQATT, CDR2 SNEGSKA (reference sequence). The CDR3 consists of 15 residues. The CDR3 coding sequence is TGCAGTGCTCTACCGGCCCCGCGGGGACCCTACGAGCAGTACTTC. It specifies CSALPAPRGPYEQYF.

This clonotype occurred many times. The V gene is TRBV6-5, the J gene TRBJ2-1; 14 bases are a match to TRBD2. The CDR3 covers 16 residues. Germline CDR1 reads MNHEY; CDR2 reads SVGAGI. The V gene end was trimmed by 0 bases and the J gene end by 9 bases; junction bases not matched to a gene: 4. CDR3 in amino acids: CASSYSGLAGASEQFF. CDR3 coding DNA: TGTGCCAGCAGTTACTCGGGACTAGCGGGAGCTAGTGAGCAGTTCTTC.

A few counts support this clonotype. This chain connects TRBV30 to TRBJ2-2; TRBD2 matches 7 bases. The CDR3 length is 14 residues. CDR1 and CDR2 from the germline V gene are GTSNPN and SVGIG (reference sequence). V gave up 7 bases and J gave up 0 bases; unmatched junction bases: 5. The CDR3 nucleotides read TGTGCCTCCCGACTAGCCTCGAACACCGGGGAGCTGTTTTTT. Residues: CASRLASNTGELFF.

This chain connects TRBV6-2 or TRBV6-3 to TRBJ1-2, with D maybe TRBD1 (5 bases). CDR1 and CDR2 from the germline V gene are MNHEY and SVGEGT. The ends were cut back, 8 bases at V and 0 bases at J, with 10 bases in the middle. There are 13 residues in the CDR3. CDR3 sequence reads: CASGPGPNYGYTF. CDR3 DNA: TGTGCCAGCGGTCCAGGGCCTAACTATGGCTACACCTTC.

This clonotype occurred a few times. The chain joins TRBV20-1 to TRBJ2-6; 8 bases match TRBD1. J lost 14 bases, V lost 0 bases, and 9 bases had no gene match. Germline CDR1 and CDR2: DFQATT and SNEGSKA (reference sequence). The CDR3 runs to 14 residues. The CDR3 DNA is TGCAGTGCTAGAGATAGAGGGACAGGCAAGCTCCTGACTTTC. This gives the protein CSARDRGTGKLLTF.

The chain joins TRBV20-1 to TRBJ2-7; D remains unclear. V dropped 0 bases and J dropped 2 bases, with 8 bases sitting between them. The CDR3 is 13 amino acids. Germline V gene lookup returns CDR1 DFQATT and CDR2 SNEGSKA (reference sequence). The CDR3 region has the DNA TGCAGTGCTAGAGACTCAAAAACCTACGAGCAGTACTTC. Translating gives CSARDSKTYEQYF.